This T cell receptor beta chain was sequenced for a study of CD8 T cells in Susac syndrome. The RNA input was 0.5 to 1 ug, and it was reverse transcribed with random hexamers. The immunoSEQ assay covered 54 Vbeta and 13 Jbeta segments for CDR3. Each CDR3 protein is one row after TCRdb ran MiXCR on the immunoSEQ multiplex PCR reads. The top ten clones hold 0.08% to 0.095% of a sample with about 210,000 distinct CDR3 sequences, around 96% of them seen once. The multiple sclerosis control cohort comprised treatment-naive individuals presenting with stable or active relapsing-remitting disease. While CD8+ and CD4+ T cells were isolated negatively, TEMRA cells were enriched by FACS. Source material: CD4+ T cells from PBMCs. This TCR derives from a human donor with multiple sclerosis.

The DNA for the CDR3 is TGCAGCGTCGCCGAGATCGGGGAGACCCAGTACTTC. Translation gives CSVAEIGETQYF. The chain is built from TRBV29-1 and TRBJ2-5; unclear D gene. CDR3 size: 12 residues. The V gene lost 6 bases and the J gene lost 5 bases, with 13 bases spanning the gap. Looked up from germline, CDR1 is SQVTM and CDR2 is ANQGSEA.